These T cell receptor beta chains were read from a single sample in a study of T-cell memory formation after mild COVID-19. MiXCR, run by TCRdb on the 5' RACE reads, gives a single entry per CDR3 protein. The top ten clones hold about 21% of a sample with about 320,000 distinct CDR3 sequences, 13% to 15% of them seen once. The sequenced sample was PBMCs or a T cell subset sorted from them (not recorded which). Receptors originate from a man younger than 30 who had mild COVID-19 (a few samples of this study predate the infection). Cell type and time point are not known. Both conserved end residues are part of each CDR3. D genes are given only for firm matches. Only some rows state a clone size, as once, few, many or a class for expanded clones.

abundance: few
v_gene: TRBV7-2
j_gene: TRBJ1-2
d_gene: NA
CDR3nt: TGTGCCAGCAGCTTAGGTCCGGGGAGGAGGGGCTACACCTTC
CDR3aa: CASSLGPGRRGYTF

abundance: NA
v_gene: TRBV20-1
j_gene: TRBJ2-5
d_gene: NA
CDR3nt: TGCAGTGCCAGGAACAGGGGAGGGGAAGAGACCCAGTACTTC
CDR3aa: CSARNRGGEETQYF

abundance: NA
v_gene: TRBV27
j_gene: TRBJ1-5
d_gene: NA
CDR3nt: TGTGCCAGCAGTTTTAATCGGGATAGCAATCAGCCCCAGCATTTT
CDR3aa: CASSFNRDSNQPQHF

abundance: NA
v_gene: TRBV20-1
j_gene: TRBJ1-5
d_gene: TRBD1
CDR3nt: TGCAGTGCTAGAGATTGGACAGGGCGGAATCAGCCCCAGCATTTT
CDR3aa: CSARDWTGRNQPQHF

abundance: few
v_gene: TRBV7-2
j_gene: TRBJ2-3
d_gene: TRBD2
CDR3nt: TGTGCCAGCAGCCTAAGACTAGCGGGGGATAGGACAGATACGCAGTATTTT
CDR3aa: CASSLRLAGDRTDTQYF

abundance: NA
v_gene: TRBV7-2
j_gene: TRBJ1-2
d_gene: NA
CDR3nt: TGTGCCAGCAGCTCGGACACAGCCTATGGCTACACCTTC
CDR3aa: CASSSDTAYGYTF

abundance: NA
v_gene: TRBV5-1
j_gene: TRBJ1-3
d_gene: NA
CDR3nt: TGCGCCAGCAGCTTGGACAGTCCGTCGACTGGAAACACCATATATTTT
CDR3aa: CASSLDSPSTGNTIYF

abundance: NA
v_gene: TRBV4-2
j_gene: TRBJ2-5
d_gene: TRBD2
CDR3nt: TGTGCCAGCAGCCAAGGAGCGGGGTTTCAAGAGACCCAGTACTTC
CDR3aa: CASSQGAGFQETQYF

abundance: few
v_gene: TRBV7-9
j_gene: TRBJ2-1
d_gene: TRBD1
CDR3nt: TGTGCCAGCAGCTTAGCCGCACAGGGGGCTAAGTCCTACAATGAGCAGTTCTTC
CDR3aa: CASSLAAQGAKSYNEQFF

abundance: few
v_gene: TRBV7-6
j_gene: TRBJ1-4
d_gene: NA
CDR3nt: TGTGCCAGCAGCTTAAACTCGGCAAAACTGTTTTTT
CDR3aa: CASSLNSAKLFF

abundance: once
v_gene: TRBV7-9
j_gene: TRBJ1-1
d_gene: NA
CDR3nt: TGTGCCAGCAGCGCACAGGTTGGGACTGAAGCTTTCTTT
CDR3aa: CASSAQVGTEAFF

abundance: NA
v_gene: TRBV27
j_gene: TRBJ2-3
d_gene: TRBD2
CDR3nt: TGTGCCAGCAGTTTATCGGGGGGGGTGGCAGATACGCAGTATTTT
CDR3aa: CASSLSGGVADTQYF

abundance: few
v_gene: TRBV20-1
j_gene: TRBJ2-7
d_gene: NA
CDR3nt: TGCAGTGCTTTCCGGGACGCCAGCTCCTACGAGCAGTACTTC
CDR3aa: CSAFRDASSYEQYF

abundance: many
v_gene: TRBV7-9
j_gene: TRBJ1-2
d_gene: NA
CDR3nt: TGTGCCAGCAACCTGAACTATGACAGAACTGGCTACACCTTC
CDR3aa: CASNLNYDRTGYTF

abundance: many
v_gene: TRBV4-2
j_gene: TRBJ1-2
d_gene: NA
CDR3nt: TGTGCCAGCAGCCAAGAGGGGGGCGGCTATGGCTACACCTTC
CDR3aa: CASSQEGGGYGYTF